Reported below is one T cell receptor beta chain. The antigen is undetermined. Trimming took 9 bases from V and 9 from J; bases not matched to a gene: 14. This CDR3 spans 14 amino acids. From germline, CDR1 is LNHDA and CDR2 SQIVND (reference sequence). The data were obtained in a study of OX40 agonist ivuxolimab in advanced cancers. Study information: Dose-escalation cases comprised hepatocellular carcinoma, melanoma, renal cell or head and neck cancer. Study-level findings and limits: Expanded peripheral T-cell antigen specificity went undetermined. Partial responders receiving 0.1-3.0 mg/kg showed among the lowest clonal expansion.

The data were produced by immunoSEQ multiplex PCR, yet TCRdb's version contains in-frame clones alone and is incomplete. The sample has 50,000 to 70,000 clones; approximately 90% are singletons. It was autoimmune disease history or systemic immunosuppression that excluded patients. The gene calls are TRBV19 and TRBJ1-5; 7 nucleotides line up with TRBD1. Material: CD4+ or CD8+ T cells sorted from blood, obtained in a trial of the OX40 agonist ivuxolimab. The source of this sequence is an adult with an advanced solid tumor such as melanoma, head and neck, liver or kidney cancer. The CDR3 sequence: CASRTGDLFWPQHF. CDR3 nucleotide sequence: TGTGCCAGCAGAACAGGGGACTTGTTTTGGCCCCAGCATTTT.